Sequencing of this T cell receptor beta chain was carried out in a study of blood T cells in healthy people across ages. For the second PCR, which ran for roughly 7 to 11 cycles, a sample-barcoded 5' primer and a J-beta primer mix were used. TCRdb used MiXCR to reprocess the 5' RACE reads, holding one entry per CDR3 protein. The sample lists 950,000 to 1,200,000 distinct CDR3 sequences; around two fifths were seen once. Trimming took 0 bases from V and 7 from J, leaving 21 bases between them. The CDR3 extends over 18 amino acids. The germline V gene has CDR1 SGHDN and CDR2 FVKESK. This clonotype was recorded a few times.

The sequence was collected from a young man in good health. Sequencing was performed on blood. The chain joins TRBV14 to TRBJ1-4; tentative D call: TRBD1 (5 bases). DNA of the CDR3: TGTGCCAGCAGCCAAGATCGAATTGGGCGCAGGGAGGGTGAAAAACTGTTTTTT. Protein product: CASSQDRIGRREGEKLFF. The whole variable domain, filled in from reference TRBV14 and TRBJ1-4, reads EAGVTQFPSHSVIEKGQTVTLRCDPISGHDNLYWYRRVMGKEIKFLLHFVKESKQDESGMPNNRFLAERTGGTYSTLKVQPAELEDSGVYFCASSQDRIGRREGEKLFFGSGTQLSVL.